These 27 T cell receptor beta chains were all obtained from the same sample, sequenced in a study of blood T cell repertoires in COVID-19. Some clones are missing from TCRdb's copy, which holds only in-frame ones; the method was immunoSEQ multiplex PCR. The sample consists of approximately 190,000 clones, around 90% of them appearing once. Specimen: peripheral blood. The receptors originated from a man in his sixties with active or convalescent COVID-19.

The gene calls are TRBV5-5 and TRBJ2-3, with TRBD1 matching 11 bases. The trim removed 5 bases at V and 1 base at J, leaving 3 bases unmatched. This CDR3 region has 15 residues. The germline CDR1 and CDR2 sequences are SGHKS and YYEKEE (reference sequence). This CDR3 reads CASRRTGGGTDTQYF. DNA of the CDR3: TGTGCCAGCAGACGGACAGGGGGCGGCACAGATACGCAGTATTTT. Full variable domain (outside the CDR3, taken from reference TRBV5-5 and TRBJ2-3): DAGVTQSPTHLIKTRGQQVTLRCSPISGHKSVSWYQQVLGQGPQFIFQYYEKEERGRGNFPDRFSARQFPNYSSELNVNALLLGDSALYLCASRRTGGGTDTQYFGPGTRLTVL.

The J gene is TRBJ2-3, the V gene TRBV5-1; D unresolved. V lost 4 bases, J lost 2 bases, and 17 bases lay in between. This CDR3 is built from 16 residues. Germline V gene sequence: CDR1 SGHRS, CDR2 YFSETQ. The CDR3 sequence: CASSTRTGGPTDTQYF. The CDR3 DNA follows: TGCGCCAGCAGCACCCGAACGGGTGGCCCCACAGATACGCAGTATTTT.

The rearrangement links TRBV24-1 to TRBJ1-5; TRBD1 aligns across 7 bases. J gave up 5 bases and V 4 bases, and 4 bases lay outside the gene matches. The CDR3 runs to 14 residues. Germline V gene data show CDR1 as KGHDR and CDR2 as SFDVKD. The DNA for the CDR3 is TGTGCCACCAGTGACCGGACAGGCGATCAGCCCCAGCATTTT. As protein: CATSDRTGDQPQHF.

This chain joins TRBV5-4 and TRBJ2-5; 14 bases match TRBD2. This CDR3 region has 18 residues. The J segment lost 0 bases and the V segment lost 3 bases, leaving 7 bases of the junction unmatched. Germline CDR1 and CDR2: SGHNT and YYREEE (reference sequence). CDR3 DNA sequence: TGTGCCAGCAGCTCGGGACTAGCGGGGGCAAGGTACCAAGAGACCCAGTACTTC. This gives the protein CASSSGLAGARYQETQYF.

The genes are TRBV4-1 and TRBJ1-2, with a possible D match to TRBD1 (6 bases). V gave up 3 bases and J gave up 8 bases, with 19 bases separating them. The CDR3 runs to 15 residues. Germline assignment: CDR1 MGHRA and CDR2 YSYEKL. In DNA, the CDR3 is TGCGCCAGCAGCCAGGTGGGGGCTACTCTGTGGGGCTACACCTTC. This translates into CASSQVGATLWGYTF.

This chain joins TRBV29-1 and TRBJ2-3; TRBD2 matches at 12 bases. With V trimmed by 4 bases and J by 1 base, 3 bases remained unmatched. This CDR3 contains 15 residues. The V gene's germline CDR1 is SQVTM and CDR2 ANQGSEA. The CDR3 DNA reads as TGCAGCGTTGGACTAGCGGGGGCCCGCACAGATACGCAGTATTTT. Translated, it gives CSVGLAGARTDTQYF.

The chain links TRBV24-1 to TRBJ2-3; 8 nucleotides agree with TRBD2. The CDR3 is 14 amino acids. The germline V gene has CDR1 KGHDR and CDR2 SFDVKD. The trim removed 7 bases at V and 0 bases at J, leaving 2 bases unmatched. The CDR3 coding sequence is TGTGCCACCAGAGCGGGGGCTAGCACAGATACGCAGTATTTT. Translated: CATRAGASTDTQYF.

The rearrangement links TRBV29-1 to TRBJ1-2, with TRBD1 matching 8 bases. After removal of 7 bases from V and 1 base from J, the junction contained 2 bases not matched to a gene. The CDR3 totals 12 residues. The germline V gene has CDR1 SQVTM and CDR2 ANQGSEA. CDR3 coding DNA: TGCAGCGGGACAGGGATTAACTATGGCTACACCTTC. It yields the protein CSGTGINYGYTF.

In the case of this clone: This specimen includes other DNA sequences encoding the same CDR3. V and J are TRBV2 and TRBJ1-1; 9 bases map to TRBD1. The length of the CDR3 is 13 residues. V lost 6 bases, J lost 5 bases, and 4 bases stayed unmatched. Per the germline V gene, CDR1 is SNHLY and CDR2 is FYNNEI. CDR3 in amino acids: CASRGQGGTEAFF. The CDR3 DNA is TGTGCCAGCAGGGGACAGGGCGGGACTGAAGCTTTCTTT.

V usage is TRBV27 and J usage is TRBJ1-1; 10 bases are shared with TRBD1. Germline CDR1 reads MNHEY; CDR2 reads SMNVEV (reference sequence). Trimming took 2 bases from V and 5 from J; bases not matched to a gene: 5. This CDR3 has 15 amino acids. CDR3 sequence: CASSLDRGPKTEAFF. DNA for the CDR3: TGTGCCAGCAGTTTAGACAGGGGGCCGAAGACTGAAGCTTTCTTT.

V is TRBV3-1 (or the pseudogene TRBV3-2) and J is TRBJ1-5; D gene uncertain. The V gene's germline CDR1 is LGHDT and CDR2 YNNKEL (reference sequence). There are 14 residues in the CDR3. Trimming removed 1 base at V and 0 bases at J, with 4 bases between. In nucleotides, the CDR3 is TGTGCCAGCAGCCAAGTGTATAGCAATCAGCCCCAGCATTTT. Its protein product is CASSQVYSNQPQHF.

V is TRBV10-3 and J is TRBJ1-1; TRBD1 agrees at 8 bases. The V and J ends lost 8 bases and 3 bases, in that order; junction bases with no gene match: 2. CDR1 ENHRY and CDR2 SYGVKD come from the germline V gene. This CDR3 comprises 12 residues. Written as DNA, the CDR3 is TGTGCCATCGGGGACAGGTACACTGAAGCTTTCTTT. Encoded protein: CAIGDRYTEAFF.

DNA of the CDR3: TGTGCCAGCAGTGATTTTAGGGGTAATCAGCCCCAGCATTTT. As protein: CASSDFRGNQPQHF. This chain links TRBV6-4 with TRBJ1-5, with D tentatively TRBD1 (5 bases). Germline assignment: CDR1 MRHNA and CDR2 SNTAGT. The CDR3 loop spans 14 amino acids. V gave up 3 bases and J gave up 4 bases, with 10 bases separating them.

In this sample, this clone turned up a few times. The chain employs TRBV6-4 and TRBJ1-2; no clear D. Germline V gene data show CDR1 as MRHNA and CDR2 as SNTAGT. Between the trimmed V and J ends, which lost 0 bases and 7 bases, there was a span of 15 bases. The CDR3 contains 15 residues. The CDR3 DNA is TGTGCCAGCAGTGACTCGGATCCGGGTATAAGTGGCTACACCTTC. Its translation: CASSDSDPGISGYTF.

This rearrangement joins TRBV18 to TRBJ2-1; 10 nucleotides line up with TRBD1. J lost 2 bases, V lost 3 bases, and 4 bases had no gene match. Germline loops: CDR1 KGHSH, CDR2 LQKENI. The CDR3 covers 16 residues. In DNA, the CDR3 is TGTGCCAGCTCACCGGGACAGGGGAGGCCCTACAATGAGCAGTTCTTC. This gives the protein CASSPGQGRPYNEQFF.

The chain carries TRBV2 and TRBJ2-7; tentative D call: TRBD2 (7 bases). Trimming cost V 7 bases and J 7 bases, with 17 bases left between them. The CDR3 extends over 13 amino acids. Per the germline V gene, CDR1 is SNHLY and CDR2 is FYNNEI. The CDR3 bases are TGTGCCAGCAAGGGGGGGACGCGAGGGGAGCAGTACTTC. Its protein is CASKGGTRGEQYF.

In regard to this clone: The junction and the germline gene differ at one end; a read error may be behind it. The V and J genes are TRBV5-1 and TRBJ1-4; 7 bases align to TRBD1. Germline V lookup: CDR1 SGHRS, CDR2 YFSETQ. The CDR3 contains 16 residues. In DNA form, the CDR3 reads TGCGCCAGCAGATTGGGAACAGGGGCCTCCTATGAAAAACTGTTTTTT. It encodes CASRLGTGASYEKLFF. Full variable domain (outside the CDR3, taken from reference TRBV5-1 and TRBJ1-4): KAGVTQTPRYLIKTRGQQVTLSCSPISGHRSVSWYQQTPGQGLQFLFEYFSETQRNKGNFPGRFSGRQFSNSRSEMNVSTLELGDSALYLCASRLGTGASYEKLFFGSGTQLSVL.

This chain uses TRBV7-6 with TRBJ2-5; 12 bases match TRBD2. Germline CDR1 SGHVS, CDR2 FNYEAQ. J was trimmed by 1 base and V by 4 bases; bases with no gene match: 1. The CDR3 runs to 15 residues. In nucleotides, the CDR3 is TGTGCCAGCAGCTCGACTAGCGGGGGCCAAGAGACCCAGTACTTC. Its protein product is CASSSTSGGQETQYF.

V and J are TRBV5-4 and TRBJ1-2; D not certain. With 4 bases removed from V and 5 bases from J, the gap between germline ends came to 12 bases. Germline values: CDR1 SGHNT, CDR2 YYREEE (reference sequence). The CDR3 has 13 residues. CDR3 nucleotide sequence: TGTGCCAGCAGCCAGGATGGAAAGTATGGCTACACCTTC. Translated: CASSQDGKYGYTF. Full variable domain (rest looked up from reference TRBV5-4 and TRBJ1-2): ETGVTQSPTHLIKTRGQQVTLRCSSQSGHNTVSWYQQALGQGPQFIFQYYREEENGRGNFPPRFSGLQFPNYSSELNVNALELDDSALYLCASSQDGKYGYTFGSGTRLTVV.

The V call is TRBV5-5, the J call TRBJ1-1, with a weak D call TRBD1 (6 bases). V lost 4 bases and J 4 bases, leaving 17 bases between the germline ends. Germline lookup yields CDR1 SGHKS and CDR2 YYEKEE (reference sequence). The CDR3 sequence is 15 residues long. CDR3: CASSPNPGVSTEAFF. The CDR3 nucleotides are TGTGCCAGCAGCCCAAACCCAGGGGTAAGCACTGAAGCTTTCTTT.

V usage is TRBV12-5 and J usage is TRBJ1-1; D is possibly TRBD1 (5 bases). V was cut by 5 bases and J by 1 base, with 8 bases left in between. The CDR3 runs to 13 residues. The germline CDR1 and CDR2 sequences are LGHNT and FRNRAP. The CDR3 reads CASGPGGNTEAFF. In DNA form, the CDR3 reads TGTGCTAGTGGTCCCGGGGGGAACACTGAAGCTTTCTTT.

In this sample, this clone turned up once. This chain uses TRBV29-1 with TRBJ2-1; tentatively, D is TRBD2 (7 bases). This CDR3 is 15 amino acids long. V was pared by 0 bases and J by 7 bases, with 16 bases between. Germline-derived CDR1 and CDR2 are SQVTM and ANQGSEA. CDR3: CSVEDGRGPLNEQFF. The DNA of the CDR3 is TGCAGCGTTGAAGATGGGCGGGGGCCCCTTAATGAGCAGTTCTTC.

Regarding this clone: Other DNA sequences in this specimen translate into the identical CDR3. The V call is TRBV7-9, the J call TRBJ2-7, with TRBD2 matching over 13 bases. V lost 5 bases, J lost 2 bases, and 9 bases stayed unmatched. The CDR3 sequence is 17 residues long. Germline loops: CDR1 SEHNR, CDR2 FQNEAQ (reference sequence). The CDR3 DNA reads TGTGCCAGCAGCCCGAGACTAGCGGGGGGTTTCACCTACGAGCAGTACTTC. The encoded protein is CASSPRLAGGFTYEQYF. Full variable domain (outside the CDR3, taken from reference TRBV7-9 and TRBJ2-7): DTGVSQNPRHKITKRGQNVTFRCDPISEHNRLYWYRQTLGQGPEFLTYFQNEAQLEKSRLLSDRFSAERPKGSFSTLEIQRTEQGDSAMYLCASSPRLAGGFTYEQYFGPGTRLTVT.

This chain joins TRBV27 and TRBJ1-5; the D is unclear. Trimming pared 5 bases from V and 7 bases from J, leaving 18 bases between. Germline V lookup: CDR1 MNHEY, CDR2 SMNVEV (reference sequence). This CDR3 is built from 15 residues. This CDR3 reads CASSPADAGGQPQHF. The DNA for the CDR3 is TGTGCCAGCAGTCCGGCCGATGCGGGCGGGCAGCCCCAGCATTTT.

This chain joins TRBV11-2 and TRBJ1-4; 11 nucleotides align to TRBD1. Trimming cost V 1 base and J 1 base; bases outside gene matches: 5. This CDR3 spans 18 amino acids. Germline values: CDR1 SGHAT, CDR2 FQNNGV. DNA of the CDR3: TGTGCCAGCAGCTTAGGGACAGGGGGCTTGGGAACTAATGAAAAACTGTTTTTT. Residues: CASSLGTGGLGTNEKLFF. The entire variable domain, with the rest obtained from reference TRBV11-2 and TRBJ1-4, is as follows: EAGVAQSPRYKIIEKRQSVAFWCNPISGHATLYWYQQILGQGPKLLIQFQNNGVVDDSQLPKDRFSAERLKGVDSTLKIQPAKLEDSAVYLCASSLGTGGLGTNEKLFFGSGTQLSVL.

This rearrangement joins TRBV6-5 to TRBJ1-1; 7 bases line up with TRBD1. Per the germline V gene, CDR1 is MNHEY and CDR2 is SVGAGI. Unmatched junction bases numbered 4, after V lost 0 bases and J lost 3 bases. The CDR3 covers 15 residues. CDR3 DNA sequence: TGTGCCAGCAGTTACTCGTTTCAGGGGGACACTGAAGCTTTCTTT. This gives the protein CASSYSFQGDTEAFF.

V usage is TRBV12-3 or TRBV12-4 and J usage is TRBJ1-2, with a weak D call TRBD1 (5 bases). CDR3 length: 12 residues. Trimming left V 4 bases short and J 5 bases short, with 8 bases between. The CDR3 region is CASSSRGYGYTF. The CDR3 DNA is TGTGCCAGCAGTTCTAGGGGATATGGCTACACCTTC.